This T cell receptor beta chain was identified in a study of cytomegalovirus exposure and HLA in healthy donors. Amplification used 60 Vbeta primers and 13 Jbeta primers. Some clones are missing from TCRdb's copy, which holds only in-frame ones; the method was immunoSEQ multiplex PCR. The sample lists nearly 100,000 clones, around a tenth occurring once. There are 12 residues in the CDR3. Looked up from germline, CDR1 is SGHVS and CDR2 is FNYEAQ. V lost 3 bases, J lost 4 bases, and 3 bases lay in between. Notes on this clone: Its antigen is unidentified.

Study-wide points: Later analysis identified several of the most significant clusters that appeared linked to common viral pathogens.

The genes are TRBV7-6 and TRBJ2-2; no clear D. Specimen: PBMCs. This TCR was recovered from a man aged 50 to 59 in good health and CMV-seropositive. CDR3 protein: CASSFITGELFF. CDR3 nucleotide sequence: TGTGCCAGCAGCTTTATCACCGGGGAGCTGTTTTTT.